This TCR beta chain appears in the sequencing data of a study of human thymus T cells. Overall study results and limits: Unrelated individuals reportedly shared highly overlapping thymic TCR repertoires. Among thymic and blood repertoires, usage of V and J genes appeared biased.

Resections from corrective heart surgery supplied the thymus tissue. Healthy Finnish infants undergoing corrective surgery for congenital heart defects provided the donor material. J lost 1 base, V lost 4 bases, and 2 bases had no gene match. CDR1 and CDR2 (germline): SGHAT, FQNNGV. CDR3 length: 16 amino acids. A word on this clone: Its antigen is undetermined.

Here immunoSEQ multiplex PCR was the method, and the copy in TCRdb shows in-frame clones only, minus some. The sample lists roughly 120,000 clones, about 94% occurring once. This chain joins TRBV11-2 and TRBJ2-5; 14 positions match TRBD2. Sequencing used thymus tissue. This receptor was identified in a boy under three years old with a congenital heart defect but otherwise immunologically healthy. The CDR3 loop is CASSYGLAGGQETQYF. In nucleotides, the CDR3 is TGTGCCAGCAGCTACGGACTAGCGGGGGGCCAAGAGACCCAGTACTTC.